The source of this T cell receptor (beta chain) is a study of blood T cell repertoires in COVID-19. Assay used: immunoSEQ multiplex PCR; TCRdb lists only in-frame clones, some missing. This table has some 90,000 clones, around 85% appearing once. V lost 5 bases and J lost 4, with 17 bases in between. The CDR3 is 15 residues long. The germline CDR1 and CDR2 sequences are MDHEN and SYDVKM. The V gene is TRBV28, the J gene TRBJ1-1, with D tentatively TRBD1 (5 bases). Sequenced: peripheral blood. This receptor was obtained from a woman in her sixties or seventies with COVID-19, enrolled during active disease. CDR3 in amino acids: CASSPGTFEGTEAFF. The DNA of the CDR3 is TGTGCCAGCAGTCCCGGGACTTTCGAGGGCACTGAAGCTTTCTTT. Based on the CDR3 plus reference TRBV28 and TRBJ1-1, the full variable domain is DVKVTQSSRYLVKRTGEKVFLECVQDMDHENMFWYRQDPGLGLRLIYFSYDVKMKEKGDIPEGYSVSREKKERFSLILESASTNQTSMYLCASSPGTFEGTEAFFGQGTRLTVV.